These T cell receptor beta chains were read from a single sample in a study of blood T cell repertoires in COVID-19. The assay was immunoSEQ multiplex PCR, and TCRdb's table has in-frame clones only and misses some. The sample records 250,000 or so clones, approximately 80% being singletons. Sequenced: peripheral blood. The receptors were sampled from a woman aged 18-29 years with acute or convalescent COVID-19. Each CDR3 is given with its conserved first and last residue. D genes are given only for firm matches. Some rows mark clone size as missing; the rest say once, few, many or name a class of expanded clone.

d_gene	v_gene	abundance	j_gene	CDR3aa	CDR3nt
NA	TRBV6-2/TRBV6-3	NA	TRBJ1-5	CASSQSTGFGNQPQHF	TGTGCCAGCAGCCAATCCACAGGGTTTGGCAATCAGCCCCAGCATTTT
NA	TRBV6-5	once	TRBJ2-7	CASSYSGGASSYEQYF	TGTGCCAGCAGTTACTCGGGGGGTGCTAGCTCCTACGAGCAGTACTTC
NA	TRBV7-2	NA	TRBJ2-1	CASSLGIGEAYNEQFF	TGTGCCAGCAGCTTAGGTATAGGAGAAGCCTACAATGAGCAGTTCTTC
NA	TRBV19	NA	TRBJ2-1	CASSSAEGATRSDEQFF	TGTGCCAGTAGCTCGGCGGAGGGGGCCACCCGTTCCGATGAGCAGTTCTTC
NA	TRBV5-1	NA	TRBJ2-7	CASSLESGYLYEQYF	TGCGCCAGCAGCTTGGAGTCAGGGTATCTCTACGAGCAGTACTTC
TRBD1	TRBV7-9	few	TRBJ2-1	CASSFGQAYNEQFF	TGTGCCAGCAGCTTCGGACAGGCTTACAATGAGCAGTTCTTC
TRBD1	TRBV19	NA	TRBJ1-4	CASSTWTGSLATNEKLFF	TGTGCCAGTAGTACCTGGACAGGATCGCTTGCAACTAATGAAAAACTGTTTTTT
NA	TRBV6-5	NA	TRBJ2-5	CASSYFTSRETQYF	TGTGCCAGCAGTTACTTTACTAGCCGGGAGACCCAGTACTTC
NA	TRBV4-3	NA	TRBJ1-3	CASSQADTIYF	TGCGCCAGCAGCCAAGCGGACACCATATATTTT
TRBD2	TRBV5-1	few	TRBJ2-2	CASSLASGMANTGELFF	TGCGCCAGCAGCTTGGCTAGCGGGATGGCGAACACCGGGGAGCTGTTTTTT
TRBD2	TRBV5-6	NA	TRBJ2-7	CASSSPFLAGGPGSYEQYF	TGTGCCAGCAGCTCCCCTTTTCTAGCGGGAGGGCCGGGCTCCTACGAGCAGTACTTC
TRBD2	TRBV27	NA	TRBJ2-1	CASSTGLAGVGINEQFF	TGTGCCAGCAGTACCGGACTAGCGGGAGTTGGGATAAATGAGCAGTTCTTC
NA	TRBV7-2	NA	TRBJ1-2	CASSSGANYGYTF	TGTGCCAGCAGCTCCGGAGCCAACTATGGCTACACCTTC
TRBD2	TRBV7-2	NA	TRBJ2-5	CASSPRTSRETQYF	TGTGCCAGCAGCCCTAGGACTAGCCGAGAGACCCAGTACTTC
NA	TRBV6-6	once	TRBJ2-5	CASSRPDNQETQYF	TGTGCCAGCAGCCGACCGGACAATCAGGAGACCCAGTACTTC
NA	TRBV4-2	NA	TRBJ2-4	CASSRRAEAGNIQYF	TGTGCCAGCAGCCGCCGGGCCGAGGCGGGAAACATTCAGTACTTC
NA	TRBV21-1	NA	TRBJ2-5	CASSKAGRVQETQYF	TGTGCCAGCAGCAAAGCAGGCAGGGTTCAAGAGACCCAGTACTTC
NA	TRBV28	NA	TRBJ1-3	CASSSQGQTPHSGNTIYF	TGTGCCAGCAGTTCCCAGGGCCAGACTCCTCACTCTGGAAACACCATATATTTT
TRBD1	TRBV7-2	NA	TRBJ1-5	CASSLGGTGVSNQPQHF	TGTGCCAGCAGCTTAGGCGGGACAGGGGTGAGCAATCAGCCCCAGCATTTT
TRBD1	TRBV10-3	few	TRBJ2-7	CATRQGDEQYF	TGTGCCACAAGACAGGGCGACGAGCAGTACTTC
TRBD1	TRBV29-1	NA	TRBJ1-1	CSVPSDRGTEAFF	TGCAGCGTCCCCAGCGACAGGGGCACTGAAGCTTTCTTT
NA	TRBV6-2/TRBV6-3	NA	TRBJ2-1	CASSYRWDNYNEQFF	TGTGCCAGCAGTTATAGGTGGGACAACTACAATGAGCAGTTCTTC
NA	TRBV7-2	NA	TRBJ2-7	CASSARGLPPYEQYF	TGTGCCAGCAGCGCCAGGGGACTACCTCCTTACGAGCAGTACTTC
NA	TRBV10-3	many	TRBJ1-5	CAISEWEGRQPQHF	TGTGCCATCAGTGAGTGGGAAGGGAGGCAGCCCCAGCATTTT
TRBD1	TRBV4-3	NA	TRBJ2-2	CASSQGQGWTGELFF	TGCGCCAGCAGCCAGGGACAGGGGTGGACCGGGGAGCTGTTTTTT
TRBD1	TRBV7-9	NA	TRBJ1-4	CASSLPYLTGAPNEKLFF	TGTGCCAGCAGCTTACCCTACCTTACAGGGGCTCCTAATGAAAAACTGTTTTTT
NA	TRBV9	NA	TRBJ2-1	CASSAGTRAYNEQFF	TGTGCCAGCAGCGCAGGCACTAGGGCTTACAATGAGCAGTTCTTC
TRBD2	TRBV27	NA	TRBJ2-5	CASSPTSGSRETQYF	TGTGCCAGCAGCCCAACTAGCGGGAGTAGAGAGACCCAGTACTTC
NA	TRBV2	NA	TRBJ2-1	CASSEGGEQFF	TGTGCCAGCAGTGAAGGAGGTGAGCAGTTCTTC
TRBD1	TRBV23-1	NA	TRBJ2-3	CASSRRDRGTDTQYF	TGCGCCAGCAGTCGCCGGGACAGGGGGACAGATACGCAGTATTTT
NA	TRBV6-2/TRBV6-3	NA	TRBJ1-2	CASSYQSADYGYTF	TGTGCCAGCAGTTACCAGTCTGCCGACTATGGCTACACCTTC
TRBD1	TRBV29-1	NA	TRBJ1-1	CSGNGQGATEAFF	TGCAGCGGGAACGGACAGGGAGCTACTGAAGCTTTCTTT
NA	TRBV3-1/TRBV3-2	NA	TRBJ2-3	CASSQGPLADTQYF	TGTGCCAGCAGCCAAGGGCCCCTTGCAGATACGCAGTATTTT
TRBD1	TRBV5-1	NA	TRBJ1-2	CASSLSGTGSYTF	TGCGCCAGCAGCTTATCCGGGACAGGGAGCTACACCTTC
NA	TRBV6-5	NA	TRBJ2-7	CASSIQGLSYEQYF	TGTGCCAGCAGTATACAGGGTCTTTCCTACGAGCAGTACTTC
NA	TRBV10-3	NA	TRBJ1-3	CAISHTTGSGNTIYF	TGTGCCATCAGCCACACAACAGGGTCAGGAAACACCATATATTTT
NA	TRBV4-3	few	TRBJ1-1	CASSQDRGAGTEAFF	TGCGCCAGCAGCCAAGATCGTGGGGCCGGCACTGAAGCTTTCTTT
TRBD1	TRBV6-5	NA	TRBJ1-1	CASSPRDRAGGTFF	TGTGCCAGCAGTCCCCGGGACAGGGCCGGTGGGACTTTCTTT
NA	TRBV28	NA	TRBJ1-3	CASSSPPGGGSGNTIYF	TGTGCCAGCAGTTCGCCCCCCGGGGGGGGATCTGGAAACACCATATATTTT